Shown below are 11 T cell receptor beta chains from a single sample sequenced in a study. From the RT-PCR reads, TCRdb called clonotypes with MiXCR, one entry per CDR3 protein. The sample lists almost 700,000 distinct CDR3 sequences, over 12% occurring once. The sequenced material came from memory CD4+ T cells from blood. The receptor source for this set is a female donor in good health, serving as a healthy control.

This clonotype has only a few counts. The genes are TRBV20-1 and TRBJ1-6; D is ambiguous. Germline CDR1 and CDR2: DFQATT and SNEGSKA (reference sequence). The CDR3 is 14 amino acids. V lost 0 bases, J lost 9 bases, and 12 bases lay in between. The CDR3 spells CSARDEARLSPLHF. The CDR3 DNA reads as TGCAGTGCTAGAGATGAGGCTAGACTTTCACCCCTCCACTTT.

The chain has TRBV2 and TRBJ1-5; 7 bases are a match to TRBD1. The CDR3 consists of 17 residues. J was trimmed by 0 bases and V by 6 bases; bases with no gene match: 11. Germline V gene sequence: CDR1 SNHLY, CDR2 FYNNEI. The CDR3 DNA is TGTGCCAGCAGCCTAAGCCCGGGACAGCTTAGCAATCAGCCCCAGCATTTT. Its protein is CASSLSPGQLSNQPQHF.

Many counts were recorded for this clonotype. The rearrangement uses TRBV20-1 and TRBJ2-2, with TRBD2 matching 8 bases. The CDR3 contains 15 residues. Trimming took 7 bases from V and 1 from J; bases not matched to a gene: 8. Looked up from germline, CDR1 is DFQATT and CDR2 is SNEGSKA (reference sequence). DNA for the CDR3: TGCAGTGGCTATAAAGCGGGAGAGAACACCGGGGAGCTGTTTTTT. Its protein product is CSGYKAGENTGELFF.

In regard to this clonotype: It may be a read error: a sequence one base away is much more abundant. The chain recombines TRBV29-1 with TRBJ2-7; 12 bases line up with TRBD2. Germline lookup yields CDR1 SQVTM and CDR2 ANQGSEA. This CDR3 has 15 residues. With 1 base clipped from V and 1 base from J, the junction kept 2 bases outside the gene matches. The CDR3 DNA sequence: TGCAGCGTTGAAGGACTAGCGGGAGCTTCCTACGAGCAGTACTTC. This translates into CSVEGLAGASYEQYF.

This clonotype was seen repeatedly, ten times or more. V usage is TRBV20-1 and J usage is TRBJ2-3; 13 bases map to TRBD2. CDR3 length: 16 amino acids. The germline CDR1 and CDR2 sequences are DFQATT and SNEGSKA (reference sequence). V was pared by 4 bases and J by 3 bases, with 7 bases of the junction left unmatched. CDR3 loop: CSAIPTSGRSTDTQYF. Here the CDR3 DNA reads TGCAGTGCTATCCCGACTAGCGGGAGGAGTACAGATACGCAGTATTTT.

The chain employs TRBV20-1 and TRBJ2-7; the D is unclear. The CDR3 spans 12 residues. CDR1 DFQATT and CDR2 SNEGSKA come from the germline V gene (reference sequence). The V gene lost 6 bases and the J gene lost 1 base, with 10 bases spanning the gap. CDR3 sequence (DNA): TGCAGTGCCAGTGGCCAATCCTACGAGCAGTACTTC. It translates to CSASGQSYEQYF.

This rearrangement joins TRBV28 to TRBJ2-1; 8 bases align to TRBD2. V lost 4 bases, J lost 9 bases, and 20 bases stayed unmatched. The CDR3 runs 18 residues. Per the germline V gene, CDR1 is MDHEN and CDR2 is SYDVKM. CDR3 sequence: CASSSIWSSGLGIIEQFF. CDR3 sequence (DNA): TGTGCCAGCAGTTCCATATGGTCCTCGGGACTAGGAATTATTGAGCAGTTCTTC.

This chain uses TRBV5-6 with TRBJ1-2; D is ambiguous. Trimming took 2 bases from V and 2 from J, leaving 10 bases between them. The CDR3 is 14 residues long. Per germline, CDR1 SGHDT and CDR2 YYEEEE. CDR3 region: CASSFQNQNYGYTF. The CDR3 bases are TGTGCCAGCAGCTTCCAGAACCAGAACTATGGCTACACCTTC.

This clonotype showed up many times. The V and J genes are TRBV7-2 and TRBJ2-1, with D perhaps TRBD2 (6 bases). Trimming left V 0 bases short and J 4 bases short, with 13 bases between. The CDR3 consists of 16 residues. Looked up from germline, CDR1 is SGHTA and CDR2 is FQGNSA. The CDR3 region has the DNA TGTGCCAGCAGCTTAGCCAGCGGCGGGGCTTACAATGAGCAGTTCTTC. It specifies CASSLASGGAYNEQFF.

The J gene is TRBJ2-7, the V gene TRBV5-1; 9 bases map to TRBD2. There are 17 residues in the CDR3. V lost 0 bases to trimming and J lost 0 bases; unmatched junction nucleotides: 7. Germline V gene data show CDR1 as SGHRS and CDR2 as YFSETQ. The CDR3 loop reads CASSLALPAGGSYEQYF. For the CDR3, the DNA is TGCGCCAGCAGCTTGGCCCTCCCAGCGGGAGGCTCCTACGAGCAGTACTTC.

This clonotype was counted a few times. The rearrangement links TRBV7-9 to TRBJ1-1, with 10 bases identical to TRBD1. V lost 3 bases, J lost 8 bases, and 3 bases stayed unmatched. The CDR3 runs 13 residues. Germline loops: CDR1 SEHNR, CDR2 FQNEAQ (reference sequence). CDR3 sequence reads: CASSFGQGEEAFF. In DNA form, the CDR3 reads TGTGCCAGCAGCTTCGGACAGGGGGAAGAAGCTTTCTTT.